The rows below give T cell receptor beta chains drawn from one sample of a study of cytomegalovirus exposure and HLA in healthy donors. Method: immunoSEQ multiplex PCR; TCRdb's copy keeps in-frame clones and lacks some. The profile shows 120,000 or so clones, 73% of them singletons. What was sequenced was PBMCs. Receptor source: a woman aged 40 to 49 in good health and CMV-seronegative. Each CDR3 is given with its conserved first and last residue. Each record gives: V gene, clone size, J gene, D gene, CDR3 protein, CDR3 DNA. D genes are given only for firm matches. Clone size, where shown, is once, few, many, or a class for clones that have expanded.

TRBV7-6	NA	TRBJ1-4	NA	CASSLRSSTNEKLFF	TGTGCCAGCAGCTTACGCAGTTCAACTAATGAAAAACTGTTTTTT
TRBV7-7	few	TRBJ1-3	TRBD1	CASSLAGQKVSGNTIYF	TGTGCTAGCAGCTTAGCGGGACAGAAGGTCTCTGGAAACACCATATATTTT
TRBV5-8	NA	TRBJ1-1	NA	CASSTGTVVNTEAFF	TGTGCCAGCAGCACAGGGACGGTCGTGAACACTGAAGCTTTCTTT
TRBV2	few	TRBJ2-1	TRBD2	CASSHLLAGFYNEQFF	TGTGCCAGCAGTCACCTACTAGCGGGGTTTTACAATGAGCAGTTCTTC
TRBV14	NA	TRBJ2-1	NA	CASSRGTVYNEQFF	TGTGCCAGCAGCCGCGGGACCGTCTACAATGAGCAGTTCTTC
TRBV4-1	few	TRBJ2-3	NA	CASSRGALGRGGHTDTQYF	TGCGCCAGCAGCCGAGGGGCCTTGGGAAGGGGGGGGCATACAGATACGCAGTATTTT
TRBV5-1	NA	TRBJ2-2	TRBD1	CASSFQGANTGELFF	TGCGCCAGCAGCTTTCAGGGGGCAAACACCGGGGAGCTGTTTTTT
TRBV5-1	NA	TRBJ2-7	NA	CASSPWRGEQYF	TGCGCCAGCAGCCCCTGGAGGGGCGAGCAGTACTTC
TRBV7-3	once	TRBJ1-6	NA	CASSSSEAWDSPLHF	TGTGCCAGCAGCTCATCGGAGGCCTGGGATTCACCCCTCCACTTT
TRBV19	NA	TRBJ2-2	NA	CASSPISSTYSNTGELFF	TGTGCCAGTAGTCCCATCTCTAGCACCTATTCGAACACCGGGGAGCTGTTTTTT
TRBV27	NA	TRBJ2-1	TRBD2	CASSSGRLAGVNEQFF	TGTGCCAGCAGTTCCGGGCGACTAGCGGGAGTCAATGAGCAGTTCTTC
TRBV5-6	few	TRBJ2-3	TRBD2	CASSSLGSGSTDTQYF	TGTGCCAGCAGCTCCCTCGGTAGCGGGAGCACAGATACGCAGTATTTT
TRBV2	NA	TRBJ1-6	NA	CASTQNPSPLHF	TGTGCCAGCACCCAAAATCCCTCACCCCTCCACTTT
TRBV4-3	NA	TRBJ1-3	NA	CASSQGFGGSSGNTIYF	TGCGCCAGCAGCCAAGGGTTCGGAGGATCCTCTGGAAACACCATATATTTT
TRBV5-8	NA	TRBJ1-1	TRBD1	CASSLQGDTEAFF	TGTGCCAGCAGTTTACAGGGGGACACTGAAGCTTTCTTT
TRBV2	NA	TRBJ2-7	TRBD2	CASSRRRSLAVLNEQYF	TGTGCCAGCAGCCGAAGGAGGAGCCTAGCGGTATTAAACGAGCAGTACTTC
TRBV6-1	few	TRBJ2-1	NA	CASSHGYNEQFF	TGTGCCAGCAGTCACGGCTACAATGAGCAGTTCTTC
TRBV5-4	NA	TRBJ2-1	TRBD2	CASSFVGLAGAQINNEQFF	TGTGCCAGCAGCTTTGTGGGGCTAGCGGGAGCCCAAATCAACAATGAGCAGTTCTTC
TRBV6-1	many	TRBJ1-1	NA	CASNLVSNTEAFF	TGTGCCAGCAACCTAGTCTCGAACACTGAAGCTTTCTTT
TRBV7-9	NA	TRBJ1-2	TRBD1	CSCFRWEAGGNYGYTF	TGTTCCTGCTTCCGTTGGGAGGCAGGGGGGAACTATGGCTACACCTTC
TRBV19	NA	TRBJ2-5	TRBD2	CASSDLAGETQYF	TGTGCCAGTAGTGACCTAGCGGGAGAGACCCAGTACTTC
TRBV7-2	NA	TRBJ2-1	NA	CASSISDKVQFF	TGTGCCAGCAGCATCTCCGACAAGGTGCAGTTCTTC
TRBV7-8	NA	TRBJ2-1	NA	CASSLASSGSGSSYNEQFF	TGTGCCAGCAGCTTAGCGTCTTCGGGTAGCGGTAGCTCCTACAATGAGCAGTTCTTC
TRBV29-1	NA	TRBJ2-5	NA	CSVEVSRWPWAQYF	TGCAGCGTTGAAGTGTCCAGGTGGCCGTGGGCCCAGTACTTC